The sequence of this T cell receptor (beta chain) was determined in a study of cytomegalovirus exposure and HLA in healthy donors. Profiled with immunoSEQ multiplex PCR; TCRdb holds only in-frame clones, not every one. The table shows roughly 350,000 clones, with just over 85% occurring only once. The specimen sequenced was PBMCs. The clonotype was recovered from a woman aged 18 to 35 in good health and CMV-seronegative.

The CDR3 here is CASSFADGATGANVLTF. Here the CDR3 DNA reads TGTGCCAGCAGCTTTGCAGATGGGGCCACTGGGGCCAACGTCCTGACTTTC. V gene TRBV5-4 combines with J gene TRBJ2-6, with TRBD1 as a possible D gene (5 bases). Germline V gene sequence: CDR1 SGHNT, CDR2 YYREEE (reference sequence). The V and J ends lost 2 bases and 2 bases respectively, with 14 bases between them. The CDR3 has 17 residues.